This TCR beta chain comes out of a study of blood T cell repertoires in COVID-19 (dated by TCRdb to the early 2020s). At the level of the whole study: Samples covering the acute and convalescent phases of COVID-19 were provided by collaborators in the United States, Italy and Spain. The prospective study material was composed of cDNA or gDNA derived from T cells, B-cell-depleted T cells, or PBMCs. Subjects who had been exposed to COVID-19, were actively infected with it, or had recovered from it provided the deeply sampled blood TCRbeta repertoires that made up the dataset. A freely available public database, intended as a resource for researchers studying the immune response to SARS-CoV-2, is where the repertoires were released. The samples were drawn from the first 160 participants of the ongoing ImmuneRACE study and from over a thousand subjects provided by 6 global collaborators. A de-identified subject ID, COVID-19 status, age in years and sex were almost always included in the sample metadata. Where available, HLA class I and class II types were obtained from metadata supplied by the sample provider rather than from assay-based typing.

The study at large found these results: How much clinical and demographic metadata was included differed by source and by participant, and the metadata was provided uncurated.

The immunoSEQ Assay, a bias-controlled multiplex PCR, was used to amplify TCRbeta CDR3 regions from genomic DNA. On the authors' methods: Nucleated cell counts per sample were estimated from amplification of reference gene primers within the assay. To quantify the absolute abundance of each unique TCRbeta CDR3 rearrangement, sequence reads were collapsed and filtered. For each sample, productive Simpson clonality was calculated as the square root of Simpson's diversity index across productive rearrangements. TCRdb provides this immuneACCESS table in a form limited to in-frame rearrangements. Some clones are lacking; in checked studies, under half of them reflect an unresolved V gene, and why the rest are absent is not known. Clone size and the V and J calls come from that table; the DNA yielded D and trimming. The sample has 60,000 to 85,000 clones on record, 89% of them singletons. Together, the top ten hold 4.5% to 5% of the sample.

From its cysteine to its phenylalanine, the CDR3 spans 17 amino acids. Only the CDR3 part of the read is kept: 51 bases, read in frame from the first base. The V end gives up 5 bases and the J end 2 bases, leaving 8 bases in the junction not matched to a gene. CDR1 and CDR2 were assigned from the germline V gene (reference sequence) as LNHDA and SQIVND. Whole blood was collected in K2EDTA tubes by collaborating institutions according to the institutions' own protocols. For TCRbeta analysis, collaborators shipped samples in one of three forms: frozen whole blood, isolated PBMCs, or DNA extracted from either of those sample types. In regard to this clone: This receptor's antigen is unknown. There are no base qualities to consult, and no much larger clone falls within one base.

This clonotype originated in a woman aged 45-60 years with active COVID-19. Material for sequencing was peripheral blood. This sequence uses TRBV19 and TRBJ2-1; 11 of the junction bases match TRBD1. DNA sequence: TGTGCCAGTAGTGCTCCACCGGGACAGGGGGCCTACAATGAGCAGTTCTTC. It is translated as CASSAPPGQGAYNEQFF.